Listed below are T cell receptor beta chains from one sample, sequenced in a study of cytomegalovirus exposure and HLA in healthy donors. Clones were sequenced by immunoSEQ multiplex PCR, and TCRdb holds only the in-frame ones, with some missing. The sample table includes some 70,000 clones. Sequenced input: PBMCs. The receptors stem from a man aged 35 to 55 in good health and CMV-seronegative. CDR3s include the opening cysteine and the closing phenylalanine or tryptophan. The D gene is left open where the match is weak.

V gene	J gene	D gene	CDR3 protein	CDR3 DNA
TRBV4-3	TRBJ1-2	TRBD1	CASSQDLNRGINGYTF	TGCGCCAGCAGCCAAGATTTGAACAGGGGAATCAATGGCTACACCTTC
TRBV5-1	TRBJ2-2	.	CASSLAWRDTGELFF	TGCGCCAGCAGCTTGGCGTGGAGGGACACCGGGGAGCTGTTTTTT
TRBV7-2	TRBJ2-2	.	CASSPTNTGELFF	TGTGCCAGCAGCCCAACGAACACCGGGGAGCTGTTTTTT
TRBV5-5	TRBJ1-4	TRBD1	CASSTGQNEKLFF	TGTGCCAGCAGCACGGGACAGAATGAAAAACTGTTTTTT
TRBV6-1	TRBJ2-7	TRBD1	CASSEGAGTGPYEQYF	TGTGCCAGCAGTGAAGGAGCGGGGACAGGGCCCTACGAGCAGTACTTC
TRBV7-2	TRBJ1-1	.	CASSLTGTMNTEAFF	TGTGCCAGCAGCTTGACCGGGACTATGAACACTGAAGCTTTCTTT
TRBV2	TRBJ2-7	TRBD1	CASSGDRGGEQYF	TGTGCCAGCAGTGGGGACAGGGGGGGCGAGCAGTACTTC
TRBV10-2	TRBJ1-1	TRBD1	CASSESEYKRQGMNTEAFF	TGCGCCAGCAGTGAGTCCGAGTACAAAAGACAGGGGATGAACACTGAAGCTTTCTTT
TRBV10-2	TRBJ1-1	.	CASSKQKNTEAFF	TGCGCCAGCAGTAAACAGAAGAACACTGAAGCTTTCTTT
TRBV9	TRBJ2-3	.	CASTVGGAPDTQYF	TGTGCCAGCACCGTGGGGGGGGCCCCAGATACGCAGTATTTT
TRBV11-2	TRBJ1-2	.	CASSLGPPGGHGYTF	TGTGCCAGCAGTTTAGGGCCTCCAGGAGGCCATGGCTACACCTTC
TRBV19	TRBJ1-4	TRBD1	CASRQTGAMDEKLFF	TGTGCCAGTAGACAGACAGGGGCGATGGATGAAAAACTGTTTTTT
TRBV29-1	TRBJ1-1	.	CSVAAGWGMNTEAFF	TGCAGCGTTGCGGCAGGGTGGGGAATGAACACTGAAGCTTTCTTT
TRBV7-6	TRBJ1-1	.	CASSFGAEAFF	TGTGCCAGCAGCTTCGGAGCTGAAGCTTTCTTT
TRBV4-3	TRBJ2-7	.	CASSQDQGTGEQYF	TGCGCCAGCAGCCAAGACCAGGGGACGGGCGAGCAGTACTTC
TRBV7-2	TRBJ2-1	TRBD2	CASSLGVGLAGDEQFF	TGTGCCAGCAGCTTAGGTGTGGGACTAGCGGGAGATGAGCAGTTCTTC
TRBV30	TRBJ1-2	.	CAWTSGVYYGYTF	TGTGCCTGGACCTCGGGGGTATACTATGGCTACACCTTC
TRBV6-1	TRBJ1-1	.	CASSEVQEAFF	TGTGCCAGCAGTGAAGTGCAGGAAGCTTTCTTT
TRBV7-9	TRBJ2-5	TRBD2	CASSLMVAGKETQYF	TGTGCCAGCAGCTTAATGGTAGCGGGCAAAGAGACCCAGTACTTC
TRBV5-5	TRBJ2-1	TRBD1	CASSLRGTASQSSYNEQFF	TGTGCCAGCAGCTTGAGGGGGACAGCTTCCCAAAGCTCCTACAATGAGCAGTTCTTC
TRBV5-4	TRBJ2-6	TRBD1	CASSLDRGIGGANVLTF	TGTGCCAGCAGCTTGGACAGGGGGATCGGGGGGGCCAACGTCCTGACTTTC
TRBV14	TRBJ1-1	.	CASSRGLLQPNTEAFF	TGTGCCAGCAGCCGCGGATTACTGCAGCCAAACACTGAAGCTTTCTTT
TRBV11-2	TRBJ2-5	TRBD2	CASSLGAGGLAGEETQYF	TGTGCCAGCAGCTTAGGGGCCGGTGGACTAGCGGGGGAAGAGACCCAGTACTTC
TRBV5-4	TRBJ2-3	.	CASSHTNQGLEYF	TGTGCCAGCAGCCACACCAACCAGGGGTTGGAGTATTTT
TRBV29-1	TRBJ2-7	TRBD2	CSVAGTSVSINEQYF	TGCAGCGTTGCGGGGACTAGCGTCTCAATCAACGAGCAGTACTTC
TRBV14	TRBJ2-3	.	CASSHTGYTQYF	TGTGCCAGCAGCCACACCGGGTATACGCAGTATTTT
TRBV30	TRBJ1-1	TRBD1	CAWSRTGNTEAFF	TGTGCCTGGAGTCGGACAGGGAACACTGAAGCTTTCTTT
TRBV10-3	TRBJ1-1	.	CAINPRQGSGAFF	TGTGCCATCAACCCGAGGCAGGGTTCGGGAGCTTTCTTT
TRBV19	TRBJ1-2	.	CASAGRGGYGYTF	TGTGCCAGTGCTGGCCGGGGGGGGTATGGCTACACCTTC
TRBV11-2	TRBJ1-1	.	CASSLTGGHANTEAFF	TGTGCCAGCAGCCTGACCGGGGGGCATGCGAACACTGAAGCTTTCTTT
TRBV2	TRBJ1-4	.	CASSERRQINEKLFF	TGTGCCAGCAGCGAGAGAAGACAGATTAATGAAAAACTGTTTTTT
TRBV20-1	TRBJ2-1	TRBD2	CSSGLGYEQFF	TGCAGTTCCGGACTAGGGTACGAGCAGTTCTTC
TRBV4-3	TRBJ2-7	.	CASKSVDQNEQYF	TGCGCCAGCAAATCCGTCGATCAGAACGAGCAGTACTTC
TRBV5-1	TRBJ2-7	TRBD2	CASSRGGEQYF	TGCGCCAGCAGCCGCGGGGGAGAGCAGTACTTC
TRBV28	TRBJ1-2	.	CASSPGGGYTF	TGTGCCAGCAGTCCGGGAGGGGGCTACACCTTC